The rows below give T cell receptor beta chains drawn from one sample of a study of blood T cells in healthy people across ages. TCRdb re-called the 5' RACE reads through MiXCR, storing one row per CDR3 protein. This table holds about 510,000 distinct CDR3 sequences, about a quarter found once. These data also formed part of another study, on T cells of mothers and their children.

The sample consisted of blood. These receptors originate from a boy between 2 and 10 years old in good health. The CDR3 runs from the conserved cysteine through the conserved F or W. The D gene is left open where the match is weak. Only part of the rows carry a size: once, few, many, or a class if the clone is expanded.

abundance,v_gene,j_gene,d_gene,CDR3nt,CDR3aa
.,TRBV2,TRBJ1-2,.,TGTGCCAGCAGTGAATTGCGGCAGGGTGACTATGGCTACACCTTC,CASSELRQGDYGYTF
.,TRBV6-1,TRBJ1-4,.,TGTGCCAGCAGTGGGACACCCAGATCAATGCTGTTTTTT,CASSGTPRSMLFF
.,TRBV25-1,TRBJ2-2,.,TGTGCCAGCAGTGACCTAAGGACAGCGAACACCGGGGAGCTGTTTTTT,CASSDLRTANTGELFF
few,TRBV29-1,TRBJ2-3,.,TGCAGCGCGGACCCCTCAGATACGCAGTATTTT,CSADPSDTQYF
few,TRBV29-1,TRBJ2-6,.,TGCAGCGTTGGTGTGACCAACGTCCTGACTTTC,CSVGVTNVLTF
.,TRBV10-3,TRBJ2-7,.,TGTGCCATCAGTGTATGGGGGCTGAGCGAGCAGTACTTC,CAISVWGLSEQYF
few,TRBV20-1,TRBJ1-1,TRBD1,TGCAGTGCTAGAAGCACAGGGGTGAAAATTTATGGGGACACTGAAGCTTTCTTT,CSARSTGVKIYGDTEAFF
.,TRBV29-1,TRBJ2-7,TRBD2,TGCAGCGTTGAAGCAATAGCGGGAGGCGACGAGCAGTACTTC,CSVEAIAGGDEQYF
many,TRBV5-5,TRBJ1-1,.,TGTGCCAGCAGCCGTCCCGGAGCCCCCACTGAAGCTTTCTTT,CASSRPGAPTEAFF
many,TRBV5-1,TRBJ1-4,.,TGCGCCAGCAGCTTGGGCAGAACTAATGAAAAACTGTTTTTT,CASSLGRTNEKLFF
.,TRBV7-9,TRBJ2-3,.,TGTGCCAGCAGCCACCCGTCAGATACGCAGTATTTT,CASSHPSDTQYF
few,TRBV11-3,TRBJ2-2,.,TGTGCCAGCAGCCCCTCTGCCGCCGGGGAGCTGTTTTTT,CASSPSAAGELFF
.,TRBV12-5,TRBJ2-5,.,TGTGCTAGTGGTTTGGGCTGGGGTGAGACCCAGTACTTC,CASGLGWGETQYF
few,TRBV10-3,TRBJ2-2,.,TGTGCCACCCGAATCTCTATCCTGTCCACCGGGGAGCTGTTTTTT,CATRISILSTGELFF
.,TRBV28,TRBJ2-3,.,TGTGCCAGTCAATTACTAGGAACGCAGTATTTT,CASQLLGTQYF
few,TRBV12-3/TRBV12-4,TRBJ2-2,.,TGTGCCAGCAGTTCGAGCGGCCAACGGGGCACCGGGGAGCTGTTTTTT,CASSSSGQRGTGELFF
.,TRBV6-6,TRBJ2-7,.,TGTGCCAGCAGTTACCTGGGGGGCGGAGAGGTCGAGCAGTACTTC,CASSYLGGGEVEQYF